This T cell receptor (beta chain) was sequenced in a study of blood T cell repertoires in COVID-19. The overall study: COVID-19 samples from acute and convalescent phases originated in the United States, Italy and Spain.

The CDR3 consists of 13 residues. In germline, CDR1 is SNHLY, CDR2 FYNNEI. Trimming took 5 bases from V and 7 from J, leaving 11 bases between them. Study processing details: Estimation of nucleated cell counts was performed using reference gene primer amplification. Measured with immunoSEQ multiplex PCR; TCRdb has only the in-frame clones, and not every one. V, J and clone size are those of that table, while D and trimming were read from the DNA. The sample contains 300,000 to 350,000 clones, about nine tenths of which appear only once. The chain is built from TRBV2 and TRBJ1-4, with D possibly being TRBD1 (5 bases). This sequence was found in an older woman with COVID-19, enrolled during active disease. Sample: peripheral blood. This chain's CDR3 is CASSKGTREKLFF. The CDR3 DNA follows: TGTGCCAGCAGTAAAGGGACTCGTGAAAAACTGTTTTTT.